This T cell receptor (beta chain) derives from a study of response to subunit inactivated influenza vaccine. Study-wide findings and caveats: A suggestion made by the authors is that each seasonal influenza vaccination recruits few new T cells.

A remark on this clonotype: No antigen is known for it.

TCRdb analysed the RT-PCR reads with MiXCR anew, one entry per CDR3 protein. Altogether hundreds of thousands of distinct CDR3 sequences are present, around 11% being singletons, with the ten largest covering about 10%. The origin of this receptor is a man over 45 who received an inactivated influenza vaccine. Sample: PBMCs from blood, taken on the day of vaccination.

The CDR3 here is CASSLVGGQFYEQYF. Here the CDR3 DNA reads TGTGCCAGCAGCTTAGTAGGGGGACAGTTCTACGAGCAGTACTTC. The V and J genes are TRBV7-2 and TRBJ2-7; 7 bases line up with TRBD1. The junction had 6 bases not matched to a gene; V was cut back by 1 base and J by 3 bases. Germline CDR1 SGHTA, CDR2 FQGNSA. This CDR3 has 15 amino acids.